What follows are 11 T cell receptor beta chains derived from one specimen sequenced in a study of Ad26.COV2.S vaccination and SARS-CoV-2 variants. Sample treatment: roughly 19 received Ad26.COV2.S at low or high dose, single or two shots; about 5 received placebo; per-sample allocation not given. The study sampled participants on day 63 after the first vaccine or placebo injection. Profiling relied on immunoSEQ multiplex PCR, and the TCRdb table lists in-frame clones only, not all of them. The sample consists of about 410,000 clones, 88% of them appearing once. Sequencing used peripheral blood, obtained in a trial of Ad26.COV2.S vaccine versus placebo. These TCRs come from a person between 18 and 65 years old who received the Ad26.COV2.S COVID-19 vaccine or a placebo.

This clone was recorded only once. V is TRBV7-9 and J is TRBJ2-2; weak D call: TRBD2 (5 bases). The CDR3 sequence is 16 residues long. Trimming stripped 4 bases from V and 2 bases from J, with 14 bases between. CDR1 SEHNR and CDR2 FQNEAQ come from the germline V gene (reference sequence). The CDR3 is CASSYDEGVNTGELFF. The CDR3 bases are TGTGCCAGCAGCTATGATGAGGGAGTTAACACCGGGGAGCTGTTTTTT. The whole variable domain, filled in from reference TRBV7-9 and TRBJ2-2, reads DTGVSQNPRHKITKRGQNVTFRCDPISEHNRLYWYRQTLGQGPEFLTYFQNEAQLEKSRLLSDRFSAERPKGSFSTLEIQRTEQGDSAMYLCASSYDEGVNTGELFFGEGSRLTVL.

The V and J genes are TRBV9 and TRBJ1-4; TRBD1 matches 7 bases. CDR3 length: 14 amino acids. Per the germline V gene, CDR1 is SGDLS and CDR2 is YYNGEE. V lost 0 bases, J lost 8 bases, and 4 bases stayed unmatched. CDR3 DNA sequence: TGTGCCAGCAGCGTAGGAGGGGGCGAAGAAAAACTGTTTTTT. Translation gives CASSVGGGEEKLFF. The whole variable domain, filled in from reference TRBV9 and TRBJ1-4, reads DSGVTQTPKHLITATGQRVTLRCSPRSGDLSVYWYQQSLDQGLQFLIQYYNGEERAKGNILERFSAQQFPDLHSELNLSSLELGDSALYFCASSVGGGEEKLFFGSGTQLSVL.

The chain recombines TRBV5-6 with TRBJ1-1; TRBD1 matches 8 bases. J gave up 4 bases and V 9 bases, and 14 bases lay outside the gene matches. The CDR3 contains 15 residues. CDR1 is SGHDT, CDR2 YYEEEE, per germline. The CDR3 DNA sequence: TGTGCCACCCAATCCAGGGGGCGAATGTTCACTGAAGCTTTCTTT. It is translated as CATQSRGRMFTEAFF. Filled out from reference TRBV5-6 and TRBJ1-1, the complete variable domain reads DAGVTQSPTHLIKTRGQQVTLRCSPKSGHDTVSWYQQALGQGPQFIFQYYEEEERQRGNFPDRFSGHQFPNYSSELNVNALLLGDSALYLCATQSRGRMFTEAFFGQGTRLTVV.

This chain links TRBV6-6 with TRBJ1-3; TRBD1 aligns across 9 bases. Trimming at V came to 5 bases and at J to 1 base, leaving 9 bases not matched to a gene. The V gene's germline CDR1 is MNHNY and CDR2 SVGAGI (reference sequence). There are 17 residues in the CDR3. In DNA form, the CDR3 reads TGTGCCAGCAGTCTATCCGGGACAGGGTGGTCTGGAAACACCATATATTTT. Translating it yields CASSLSGTGWSGNTIYF.

The table lists this clone with a few counts. The genes are TRBV5-1 and TRBJ2-2, with TRBD2 matching 8 bases. CDR1 and CDR2 from the germline V gene are SGHRS and YFSETQ. The CDR3 totals 17 residues. V lost 0 bases, J lost 2 bases, and 6 bases stayed unmatched. For the CDR3, the DNA is TGCGCCAGCAGCTTGGCCCGGGGGGGCCTTAACACCGGGGAGCTGTTTTTT. Residues: CASSLARGGLNTGELFF.

The chain has TRBV6-5 and TRBJ1-2; 7 nucleotides line up with TRBD1. From germline, CDR1 is MNHEY and CDR2 SVGAGI. V shed 6 bases, J shed 8 bases, and the junction held 15 bases outside the gene matches. The CDR3 loop spans 15 amino acids. CDR3 in DNA: TGTGCCAGCAGCAGCCTCCTAACAGGGGATAGAGGCTACACCTTC. Protein product: CASSSLLTGDRGYTF.

The chain is built from TRBV5-8 and TRBJ2-1; no clear D gene. Deletions cut 3 bases from V and 7 bases from J, with 8 bases between. Germline V gene sequence: CDR1 SGHTS, CDR2 YDEGEE. The CDR3 spans 12 residues. CDR3 loop: CASSYSGNEQFF. DNA for the CDR3: TGTGCCAGCAGCTATTCTGGGAATGAGCAGTTCTTC.

A word on this clone: This same CDR3 is encoded by further DNA sequences in the sample. The CDR3 DNA follows: TGTGCCAGCAGTTACGGGGCAGGGAATCAGCCCCAGCATTTT. Translation: CASSYGAGNQPQHF. The V call is TRBV6-5, the J call TRBJ1-5; D perhaps matches TRBD1 (5 bases). The CDR3 totals 14 residues. The V and J ends lost 2 bases and 4 bases respectively, with 9 bases between them. Germline V CDR1 and CDR2: MNHEY, SVGAGI.

This rearrangement joins TRBV18 to TRBJ1-4; tentative D call: TRBD1 (6 bases). V was pared by 5 bases and J by 0 bases, with 10 bases between. Germline CDR1 and CDR2: KGHSH and LQKENI. The CDR3 has 15 residues. The CDR3 sequence is CASSNTGPTNEKLFF. The CDR3 coding sequence is TGTGCCAGCTCAAATACAGGGCCAACTAATGAAAAACTGTTTTTT.

This chain links TRBV6-1 with TRBJ1-5; D not certain. V gave up 1 base and J gave up 6 bases, with 10 bases separating them. This CDR3 is 14 amino acids long. CDR1 and CDR2 (germline): MNHNS, SASEGT. The CDR3 coding sequence is TGTGCCAGCAGTGAAGGCGGGCATGCTCAGCCCCAGCATTTT. Translated, it gives CASSEGGHAQPQHF.

The chain has TRBV5-1 and TRBJ2-1; 7 bases map to TRBD1. The CDR3 spans 14 residues. With V trimmed by 4 bases and J by 5 bases, 6 bases remained unmatched. Germline V gene data show CDR1 as SGHRS and CDR2 as YFSETQ. CDR3 protein: CASSRAGTDNEQFF. The DNA of the CDR3 is TGCGCCAGCAGCCGTGCCGGGACAGACAATGAGCAGTTCTTC.